In its sample, the clone carrying this T cell receptor beta chain was seen many times. This sample was taken from a study of identical twins. The CDR3 contains 15 residues. Germline values: CDR1 SGHTA, CDR2 FQGNSA. V dropped 2 bases and J dropped 4 bases, with 11 bases sitting between them. Each CDR3 protein gets one entry after TCRdb re-called the 5' RACE reads with MiXCR. Here the sample spans 150,000 or so distinct CDR3 sequences, around 3.5% being singletons. The sequencing input was memory T cells sorted from blood. J is TRBJ2-2 and V is TRBV7-2; no reliable D call. The sequence came from a man aged 18 to 29 in good health. The CDR3: CASSLYRPGTGELFF. The CDR3 coding sequence is TGTGCCAGCAGCTTATACAGACCGGGCACCGGGGAGCTGTTTTTT.